Included here is one T cell receptor (beta chain) sequence, with context. From germline, CDR1 is DFQATT and CDR2 SNEGSKA (reference sequence). The CDR3 has 15 amino acids. With V trimmed by 3 bases and J by 7 bases, 13 bases remained unmatched. The data originate from a study of T cell responses to AZD1222 COVID-19 vaccine. Profiled with immunoSEQ multiplex PCR; TCRdb holds only in-frame clones, not every one. This table has roughly 160,000 clones, about nine tenths appearing once. Sequences were derived from peripheral blood, sampled on day 0 of AZD1222 vaccination. This clonotype was obtained from an adult in good health. The chain uses TRBV20-1 and TRBJ1-2, with 8 nucleotides matching TRBD1. This CDR3 is CSASVLGQGIGGYTF. DNA of the CDR3: TGCAGTGCTAGTGTTTTAGGACAGGGTATCGGTGGCTACACCTTC.